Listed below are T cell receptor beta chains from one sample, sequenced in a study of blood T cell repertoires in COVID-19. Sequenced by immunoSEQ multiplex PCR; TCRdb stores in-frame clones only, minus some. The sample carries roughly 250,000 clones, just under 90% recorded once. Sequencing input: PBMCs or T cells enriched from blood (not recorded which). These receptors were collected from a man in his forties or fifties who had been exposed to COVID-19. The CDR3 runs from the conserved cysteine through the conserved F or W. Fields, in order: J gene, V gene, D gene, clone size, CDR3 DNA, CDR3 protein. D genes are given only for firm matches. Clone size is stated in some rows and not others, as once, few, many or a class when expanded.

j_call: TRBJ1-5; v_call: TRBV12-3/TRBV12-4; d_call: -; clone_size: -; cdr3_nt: TGTGCCAGCAGCCTCGAAAACGGGCAGCCCCAGCATTTT; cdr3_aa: CASSLENGQPQHF
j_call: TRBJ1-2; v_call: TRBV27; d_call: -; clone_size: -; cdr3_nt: TGTGCCAGCAGTAGTTTCCGATCAGGGGTAAATGGCTACACCTTC; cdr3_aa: CASSSFRSGVNGYTF
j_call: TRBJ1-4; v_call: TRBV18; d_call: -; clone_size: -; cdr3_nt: TGTGCCACCCGAGGCACGACTAATGAAAAACTGTTTTTT; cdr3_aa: CATRGTTNEKLFF
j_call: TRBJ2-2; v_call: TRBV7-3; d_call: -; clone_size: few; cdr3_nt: TGTGCCAGCAGCTTAAACACAGGGAACACCGGGGAGCTGTTTTTT; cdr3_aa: CASSLNTGNTGELFF
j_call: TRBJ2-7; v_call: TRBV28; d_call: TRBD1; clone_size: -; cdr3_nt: TGTGCCAGCAGAAACCCGAGACAGGGAAAATACTCCTACGAGCAGTACTTC; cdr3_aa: CASRNPRQGKYSYEQYF
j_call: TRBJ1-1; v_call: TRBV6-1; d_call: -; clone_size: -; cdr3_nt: TGTGCCAGCAGTGAACCAAGCATGAACACTGAAGCTTTCTTT; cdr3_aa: CASSEPSMNTEAFF
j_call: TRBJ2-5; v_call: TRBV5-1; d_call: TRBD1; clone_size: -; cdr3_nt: TGCGCCAGCAGCTTGGCCACCGGACAGGGTCTTGAGACCCAGTACTTC; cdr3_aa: CASSLATGQGLETQYF
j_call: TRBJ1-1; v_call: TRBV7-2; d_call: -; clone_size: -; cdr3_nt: TGTGCCAGCAGCACCCAGACAGTCACCGAAGCTTTCTTT; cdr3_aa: CASSTQTVTEAFF
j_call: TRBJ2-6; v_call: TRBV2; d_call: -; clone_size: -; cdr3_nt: TGTGCCAGCAGTGGTGGTAGCTCTGGGGCCAACGTCCTGACTTTC; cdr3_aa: CASSGGSSGANVLTF
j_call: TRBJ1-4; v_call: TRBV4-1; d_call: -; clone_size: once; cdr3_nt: TGCGCCAGCAGCCTAAGGGGACTGGCAACTAATGAAAAACTGTTTTTT; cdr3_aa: CASSLRGLATNEKLFF
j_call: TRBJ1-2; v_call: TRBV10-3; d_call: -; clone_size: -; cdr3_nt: TGTGCCATCAGTACAGGGTCCGCCTATGGCTACACCTTC; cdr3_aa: CAISTGSAYGYTF
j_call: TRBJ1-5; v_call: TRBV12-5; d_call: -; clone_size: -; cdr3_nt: TGTGCTAGTGGTTTGGTACAGGCGTACAATCAGCCCCAGCATTTT; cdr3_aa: CASGLVQAYNQPQHF
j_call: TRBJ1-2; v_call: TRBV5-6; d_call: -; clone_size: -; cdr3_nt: TGTGCCAGCAGCTTCAACTACCAGAACTATGGCTACACCTTC; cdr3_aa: CASSFNYQNYGYTF
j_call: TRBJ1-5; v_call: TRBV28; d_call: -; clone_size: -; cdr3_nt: TGTGCCAGCAGTTCTCCTAATTGGCTTGGCGGTTTGAATCAGCCCCAGCATTTT; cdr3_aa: CASSSPNWLGGLNQPQHF
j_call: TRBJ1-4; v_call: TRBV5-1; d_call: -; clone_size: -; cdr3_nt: TGCGCCAGCAGCGATTGGCAGGGATTTCATGAAAAACTGTTTTTT; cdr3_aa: CASSDWQGFHEKLFF
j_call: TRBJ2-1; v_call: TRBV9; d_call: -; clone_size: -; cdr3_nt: TGTGCCAGCAGCCCCCGGACTTCTAACAATGAGCAGTTCTTC; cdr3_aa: CASSPRTSNNEQFF
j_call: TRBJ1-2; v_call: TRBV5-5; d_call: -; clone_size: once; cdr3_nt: TGTGCCAGCAGCTTGGAGGGGAACTATGGCTACACCTTC; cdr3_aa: CASSLEGNYGYTF
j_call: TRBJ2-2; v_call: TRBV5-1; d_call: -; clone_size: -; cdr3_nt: TGCGCCAGCAGCTTTTTCGGCGGTGCCAACACCGGGGAGCTGTTTTTT; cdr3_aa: CASSFFGGANTGELFF
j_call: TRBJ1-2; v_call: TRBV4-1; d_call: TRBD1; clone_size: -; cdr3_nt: TGCGCCAGCAGCCAGGAACAGGGGGACACCTATGGCTACACCTTC; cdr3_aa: CASSQEQGDTYGYTF
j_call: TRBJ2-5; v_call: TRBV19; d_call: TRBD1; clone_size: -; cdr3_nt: TGTGCCAGTAGTACTACAGGGGAGAAGACCCAGTACTTC; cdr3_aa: CASSTTGEKTQYF
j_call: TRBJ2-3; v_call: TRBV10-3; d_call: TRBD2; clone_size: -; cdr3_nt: TGTGCCACCTACCGAGCGGGGGCGCACAATGCTACGCAGTATTTT; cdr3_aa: CATYRAGAHNATQYF
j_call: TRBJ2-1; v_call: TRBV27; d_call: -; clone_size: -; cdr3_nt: TGTGCCAGCAGTTGGAGGGATGGTGAGCAGTTCTTC; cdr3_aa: CASSWRDGEQFF
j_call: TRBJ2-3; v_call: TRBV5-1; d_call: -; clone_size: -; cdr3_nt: TGCGCCAGCAGCCAAGGGGCTAGGGGTACAGATACGCAGTATTTT; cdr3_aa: CASSQGARGTDTQYF
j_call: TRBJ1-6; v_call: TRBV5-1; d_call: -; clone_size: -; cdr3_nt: TGCGCCAGCAGTGTCCAGGGTCGCGATAATTCACCCCTCCACTTT; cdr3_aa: CASSVQGRDNSPLHF
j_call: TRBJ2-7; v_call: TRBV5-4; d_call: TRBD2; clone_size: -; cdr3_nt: TGTGCCAGCAGCTTGGGACTAGCGGGGAACTACGAGCAGTACTTC; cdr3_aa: CASSLGLAGNYEQYF
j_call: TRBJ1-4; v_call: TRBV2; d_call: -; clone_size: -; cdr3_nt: TGTGCCAGCACTGGGCAGAATGGTGAAAAACTGTTTTTT; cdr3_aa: CASTGQNGEKLFF
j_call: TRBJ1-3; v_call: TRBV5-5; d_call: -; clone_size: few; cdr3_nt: TGTGCCAGCAGCTTGGAACGACTTTTTGGAAACACCATATATTTT; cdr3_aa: CASSLERLFGNTIYF
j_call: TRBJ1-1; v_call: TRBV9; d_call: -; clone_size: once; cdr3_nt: TGTGCCAGCAGCGTCCACTCCGCCGGGAACACTGAAGCTTTCTTT; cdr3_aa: CASSVHSAGNTEAFF
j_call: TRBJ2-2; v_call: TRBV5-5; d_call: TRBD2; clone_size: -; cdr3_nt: TGTGCCAGCAGCTTGGGCGCTAGCGGGAACACCGGGGAGCTGTTTTTT; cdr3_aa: CASSLGASGNTGELFF
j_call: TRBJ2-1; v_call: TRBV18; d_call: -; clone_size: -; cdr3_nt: TGTGCCAGCTCACCACCGCCGAGATTCCCGCCAAACCATGAGCAGTTCTTC; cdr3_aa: CASSPPPRFPPNHEQFF
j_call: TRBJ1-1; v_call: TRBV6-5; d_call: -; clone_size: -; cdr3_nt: TGTGCCAGCAGTTACTCGGGGCAGATTCCTCTAGCTTTCTTT; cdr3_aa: CASSYSGQIPLAFF
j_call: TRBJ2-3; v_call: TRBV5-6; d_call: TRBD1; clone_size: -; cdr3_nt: TGTGCCGGCTCAAGGACAGGGTATTTAGATACGCAGTATTTT; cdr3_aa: CAGSRTGYLDTQYF
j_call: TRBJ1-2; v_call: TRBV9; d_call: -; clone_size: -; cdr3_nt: TGTGCCAGCACGATGGGGGGTAACTATGGCTACACCTTC; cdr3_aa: CASTMGGNYGYTF
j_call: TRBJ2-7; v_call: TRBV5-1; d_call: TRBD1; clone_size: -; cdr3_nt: TGCGCCAGCAGCTTGGCCGTGGGACAGTTAAACTACGAGCAGTACTTC; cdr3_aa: CASSLAVGQLNYEQYF
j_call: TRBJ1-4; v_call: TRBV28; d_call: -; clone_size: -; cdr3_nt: TGTGCCAGCAGTTTGCCGTACGGAGGACCCGGTGGAGAACTGTTTTTT; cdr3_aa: CASSLPYGGPGGELFF
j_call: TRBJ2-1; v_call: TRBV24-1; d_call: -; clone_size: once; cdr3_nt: TGTGCCACCAGTGATTTGAGAGGCGACAATGAGCAGTTCTTC; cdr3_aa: CATSDLRGDNEQFF
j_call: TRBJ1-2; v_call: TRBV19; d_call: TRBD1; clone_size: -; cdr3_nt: TGTGCCAGTTCCGGGACAGGATTCTATGGCTACACCTTC; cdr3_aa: CASSGTGFYGYTF
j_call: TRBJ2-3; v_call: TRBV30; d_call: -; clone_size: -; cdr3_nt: TGTGCCTGGAGTGTACGCTTGACAGCTAGCACAGATACGCAGTATTTT; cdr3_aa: CAWSVRLTASTDTQYF
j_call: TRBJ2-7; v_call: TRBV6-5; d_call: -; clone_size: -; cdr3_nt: TGTGCCAGCAGTTACGCAGTTTCCTACGAGCAGTACTTC; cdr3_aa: CASSYAVSYEQYF
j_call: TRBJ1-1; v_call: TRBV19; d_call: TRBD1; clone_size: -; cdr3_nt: TGTGCCAGTAGTATACGGACAGGGGGTTTGAACACTGAAGCTTTCTTT; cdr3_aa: CASSIRTGGLNTEAFF
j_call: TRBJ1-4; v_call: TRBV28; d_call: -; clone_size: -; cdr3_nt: TGTGCCAGCAGTTTATCAGGGTGGGAAAAACTGTTTTTT; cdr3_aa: CASSLSGWEKLFF
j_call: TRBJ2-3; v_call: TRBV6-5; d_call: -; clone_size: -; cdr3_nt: TGTGCCAGCAGCCCACCAGGGCGCACAGATACGCAGTATTTT; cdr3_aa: CASSPPGRTDTQYF
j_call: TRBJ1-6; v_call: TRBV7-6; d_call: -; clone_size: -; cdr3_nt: TGTGCCAGCAGCTTAGCGGAGGGGTTGAATTCACCCCTCCACTTT; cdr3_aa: CASSLAEGLNSPLHF
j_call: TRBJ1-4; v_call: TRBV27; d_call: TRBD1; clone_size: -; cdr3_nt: TGTGCCAGCAGGTCCATTGACAGGGTATATGAAAAACTGTTTTTT; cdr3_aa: CASRSIDRVYEKLFF
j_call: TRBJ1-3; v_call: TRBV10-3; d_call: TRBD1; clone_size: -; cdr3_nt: TGTGCCATCAGTGAACAGGGGGCTTTTGGAGGAAACACCATATATTTT; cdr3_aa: CAISEQGAFGGNTIYF